The 15 T cell receptor beta chains listed next were all sequenced from one sample in a study of human T cells and chemical hapten exposure. Total RNA came from unfractionated whole blood. TCRdb reprocessed the 5' RACE reads via MiXCR and lists one record per CDR3 protein. The profile shows 110,000 or so distinct CDR3 sequences, 15% to 20% of them singletons. These receptors all stem from a human donor in good health.

This clonotype appeared a few times. The chain links TRBV4-2 to TRBJ2-7, with D unresolved. CDR3 length equals 15 residues. The germline V gene encodes CDR1 LGHNA and CDR2 YNFKEQ. V lost 0 bases and J lost 6, with 15 bases in between. CDR3 coding DNA: TGTGCCAGCAGCCAAGATCTTAGGGTTATGCGCGAGCAGTACTTC. Translating gives CASSQDLRVMREQYF.

This clonotype has more than one count but fewer than ten. This chain uses TRBV18 with TRBJ2-1, with 9 bases matching TRBD1. The CDR3 has 16 amino acids. Germline values: CDR1 KGHSH, CDR2 LQKENI. Losses at the gene ends were 4 bases for V and 8 bases for J; bases not matched to a gene: 12. CDR3 bases: TGTGCCAGCTCACGGGGGACAGGGTTCAAGTTCGATGAGCAGTTCTTC. Residues: CASSRGTGFKFDEQFF.

The chain carries TRBV28 and TRBJ1-1, with TRBD1 matching over 12 bases. The CDR3 is 15 residues long. J was trimmed by 2 bases and V by 8 bases; bases with no gene match: 6. Per germline, CDR1 MDHEN and CDR2 SYDVKM. In nucleotides, the CDR3 is TGTGCCAGCCTGGGACAGGGGGCCTCCAACACTGAAGCTTTCTTT. Its translation: CASLGQGASNTEAFF.

The chain links TRBV28 to TRBJ2-5; D is perhaps TRBD1 or TRBD2 (6 bases each). The CDR3 is 14 amino acids. CDR1 is MDHEN, CDR2 SYDVKM, per germline. V was clipped by 6 bases and J by 5 bases, with 16 bases between them. The CDR3 region has the DNA TGTGCCAGCAGCCCCGTGAGGGGGAGGGAGACCCAGTACTTC. This translates into CASSPVRGRETQYF. Variable domain in full (rest from reference TRBV28 and TRBJ2-5): DVKVTQSSRYLVKRTGEKVFLECVQDMDHENMFWYRQDPGLGLRLIYFSYDVKMKEKGDIPEGYSVSREKKERFSLILESASTNQTSMYLCASSPVRGRETQYFGPGTRLLVL.

This clonotype was picked up a small number of times. The chain is built from TRBV6-4 and TRBJ2-3, with TRBD2 matching 7 bases. This CDR3 contains 15 residues. Trimming removed 0 bases from V and 4 bases from J; junction bases left unmatched: 4. Germline V CDR1 and CDR2: MRHNA, SNTAGT. CDR3 in amino acids: CASSDSSSGADTQYF. CDR3 DNA sequence: TGTGCCAGCAGTGACTCCTCGAGCGGGGCAGATACGCAGTATTTT.

The V call is TRBV6-6, the J call TRBJ1-3; 7 bases fit TRBD1. The CDR3 sequence is 17 residues long. Germline-derived CDR1 and CDR2 are MNHNY and SVGAGI (reference sequence). V gave up 4 bases and J gave up 4 bases; unmatched junction bases: 13. CDR3 sequence reads: CASSSSGQAKAGNTIYF. For the CDR3, the DNA is TGTGCCAGCAGTTCCTCCGGACAGGCCAAGGCGGGAAACACCATATATTTT.

This clonotype was seen a few times. The gene calls are TRBV20-1 and TRBJ2-7; D is perhaps TRBD1 or TRBD2 (6 bases each). CDR3 length: 14 residues. Germline CDR1 DFQATT, CDR2 SNEGSKA (reference sequence). Trimming cost V 6 bases and J 0 bases, with 15 bases left between them. The DNA of the CDR3 is TGCAGTGCGCAGGAGGGACACCTCTCCTACGAGCAGTACTTC. Protein sequence: CSAQEGHLSYEQYF.

This clonotype was recorded at least ten times. The chain has TRBV11-1 and TRBJ1-5; 8 nucleotides match TRBD1. The V gene end was trimmed by 1 base and the J gene end by 7 bases; junction bases not matched to a gene: 12. This CDR3 contains 17 residues. CDR1 is SGHAT and CDR2 is FQDESV in the germline V gene (reference sequence). The CDR3 region is CASSLEGAAGGYQPQHF. The CDR3 DNA reads TGTGCCAGCAGCTTAGAGGGAGCGGCAGGGGGCTACCAGCCCCAGCATTTT. Full variable domain (missing parts from reference TRBV11-1 and TRBJ1-5): EAEVAQSPRYKITEKSQAVAFWCDPISGHATLYWYRQILGQGPELLVQFQDESVVDDSQLPKDRFSAERLKGVDSTLKIQPAELGDSAMYLCASSLEGAAGGYQPQHFGDGTRLSIL.

The chain links TRBV28 to TRBJ2-7, with D possibly being TRBD1 (6 bases). This CDR3 comprises 15 residues. Trimming removed 1 base at V and 2 bases at J, with 12 bases between. Germline loops: CDR1 MDHEN, CDR2 SYDVKM. As DNA, the CDR3 is TGTGCCAGCAGTTTATCCGTGGACAGAACCTACGAGCAGTACTTC. Protein sequence: CASSLSVDRTYEQYF.

The genes are TRBV5-1 and TRBJ2-2; 8 nucleotides line up with TRBD1. CDR3 length equals 16 residues. Germline V gives CDR1 SGHRS, CDR2 YFSETQ. V lost 4 bases to trimming and J lost 4 bases; unmatched junction nucleotides: 9. The CDR3 coding sequence is TGCGCCAGCAGCCAATCCGGGACAGGAGTCACCGGGGAGCTGTTTTTT. Encoded protein: CASSQSGTGVTGELFF.

This clonotype was counted a few times. The genes are TRBV6-5 and TRBJ2-3; D uncertain. The CDR3 extends over 16 amino acids. Germline CDR1 reads MNHEY; CDR2 reads SVGAGI. Trimming took 0 bases from V and 5 from J, leaving 15 bases between them. The CDR3 is CASSYSILSSGDTQYF. The CDR3 coding sequence is TGTGCCAGCAGTTACTCGATACTATCCTCGGGAGATACGCAGTATTTT.

This clonotype was seen more than once but under ten times. One end of the junction does not line up with germline, which may come from a read error. The CDR3 spells CASSLNVEQNSEAFF. CDR3 nucleotide sequence: TGTGCCAGCAGTTTAAATGTGGAACAGAACAGTGAAGCTTTCTTT. The genes are TRBV28 and TRBJ1-1, with unresolved D. The CDR3 runs 15 residues. Germline CDR1 MDHEN, CDR2 SYDVKM.

This clonotype was observed a handful of times. The chain couples TRBV6-5 to TRBJ1-1; no reliable D call. V was shortened by 4 bases and J by 2 bases, with 11 bases between the two germline ends. This CDR3 has 14 amino acids. Per germline, CDR1 MNHEY and CDR2 SVGAGI. The CDR3 sequence: CASSFEPLNTEAFF. The CDR3 bases are TGTGCCAGCAGTTTCGAACCTTTAAACACTGAAGCTTTCTTT.

This sequence joins TRBV19 and TRBJ1-4, with D uncertain. Trimming took off 5 bases at V and 4 bases at J, with 14 bases between the two ends. The CDR3 contains 15 residues. CDR1 and CDR2 from the germline V gene are LNHDA and SQIVND (reference sequence). CDR3 sequence (DNA): TGTGCCAGTAGTCCCGGCTTTGGCTTTAATGAAAAACTGTTTTTT. As protein: CASSPGFGFNEKLFF.

This clonotype was observed a handful of times. The DNA for the CDR3 is TGCGCCAGCAGCCAAGCTGGAGAGCGGGGAGGGGGAGATACGCAGTATTTT. Its protein is CASSQAGERGGGDTQYF. V gene TRBV4-1 combines with J gene TRBJ2-3; a possible D gene is TRBD2 (7 bases). CDR1 is MGHRA and CDR2 is YSYEKL in the germline V gene. CDR3 size: 17 residues. The V end lost 1 base, the J end lost 5 bases, and 19 bases lay between the germline ends.